The 8 T cell receptor beta chains presented below share a single source sample, sequenced in a study of OX40 agonist ivuxolimab in advanced cancers. The protocol used for the library was the immunoSEQ multiplex PCR assay. TCRdb carries this immuneACCESS record with in-frame sequences only. Its versions omit some clonotypes, under half of them owing to an unresolved V gene in the studies checked, with the rest unexplained. The sample records fewer than 100,000 clones, about 90% of which are singletons. The ten largest clones represent less than 12% of the sample. The sequenced sample was CD4+ or CD8+ T cells sorted from blood, obtained in a trial of the OX40 agonist ivuxolimab. These receptors all stem from an adult with an advanced solid tumor such as melanoma, head and neck, liver or kidney cancer.

This clone was found once. V gene TRBV21-1 combines with J gene TRBJ1-1; the table calls TRBD1, which could not be checked here. TRBV21-1 is described as a pseudogene. The CDR3 is 14 residues long. The CDR3 spells CASTGGRRRTEAFF. The CDR3 DNA reads TGTGCCAGCACAGGGGGGCGCCGGCGAACTGAAGCTTTCTTT.

V gene TRBV6-1 combines with J gene TRBJ1-1; D uncertain. The V end was cut by 5 bases, the J end by 0 bases, with 7 bases between. The CDR3 is made up of 13 amino acids. The germline V gene has CDR1 MNHNS and CDR2 SASEGT. CDR3 nucleotides: TGTGCCAGCAGTTATCAGATGAACACTGAAGCTTTCTTT. Protein product: CASSYQMNTEAFF.

The chain carries TRBV6-5 and TRBJ2-3; 7 nucleotides align to TRBD1. In germline, CDR1 is MNHEY, CDR2 SVGAGI. The CDR3 sequence is 13 residues long. J was trimmed by 3 bases and V by 7 bases; bases with no gene match: 4. The CDR3 sequence: CASIRQGTDTQYF. CDR3 in DNA: TGTGCCAGCATAAGACAGGGTACAGATACGCAGTATTTT.

V gene TRBV6-4 combines with J gene TRBJ2-1, with D tentatively TRBD2 (6 bases). Looked up from germline, CDR1 is MRHNA and CDR2 is SNTAGT. V lost 5 bases to trimming and J lost 7 bases, with 18 bases between them. The CDR3 is 15 residues long. This CDR3 is CASSMGLLGGNEQFF. The CDR3 coding sequence is TGTGCCAGCAGTATGGGACTCCTGGGCGGGAATGAGCAGTTCTTC.

The chain has TRBV21-1 and TRBJ1-2; the D call TRBD1 from the table was never checked on the DNA. TRBV21-1 is listed as a pseudogene. The CDR3 sequence is 14 residues long. CDR3 nucleotide sequence: TGTGCCAGCAGTACAGGTTACCGCATCTATGGCTACACCTTC. This gives the protein CASSTGYRIYGYTF.

This chain joins TRBV2 and TRBJ2-2; the D is unclear. Trimming took 6 bases from V and 4 from J, leaving 3 bases between them. This CDR3 comprises 11 residues. Germline V CDR1 and CDR2: SNHLY, FYNNEI. CDR3 DNA: TGTGCCAGCAGATTCACCGGGGAGCTGTTTTTT. Translating it yields CASRFTGELFF.

The chain links TRBV2 to TRBJ1-4; 9 nucleotides agree with TRBD1. After removal of 6 bases from V and 8 bases from J, the junction contained 4 bases not matched to a gene. This CDR3 has 13 residues. The germline V gene has CDR1 SNHLY and CDR2 FYNNEI. The CDR3 sequence is CASRGQGNEKLFF. CDR3 bases: TGTGCCAGCAGGGGACAGGGAAACGAAAAACTGTTTTTT.

The J gene is TRBJ1-2, the V gene TRBV7-9; D ambiguous. CDR1 and CDR2 (germline): SEHNR, FQNEAQ (reference sequence). The CDR3 is 13 residues long. V lost 1 base, J lost 6 bases, and 9 bases lay in between. CDR3 amino acids: CASSLGGWNGYTF. CDR3 DNA: TGTGCCAGCAGCTTAGGCGGTTGGAATGGCTACACCTTC.